This T cell receptor beta chain emerged from a study of control samples from healthy donors and cancer patients. Sequenced by immunoSEQ multiplex PCR; TCRdb stores in-frame clones only, minus some. The sample carries nearly 40,000 clones, about 94% recorded once. The length of the CDR3 is 15 residues. The germline V and J ends were trimmed by 2 bases and 8 bases, with 13 bases remaining between them. Looked up from germline, CDR1 is LNHDA and CDR2 is SQIVND (reference sequence). The receptor comes from a woman in her forties or fifties in good health. The sample taken for sequencing was blood. The chain combines TRBV19 with TRBJ1-6; D gene ambiguous. The CDR3 sequence: CASSIIVQNDSPLHF. Written as DNA, the CDR3 is TGTGCCAGTAGTATAATAGTCCAGAATGATTCACCCCTCCACTTT.